This T cell receptor (beta chain) was found in a study of radiation and T cells in renal cell carcinoma. V lost 2 bases, J lost 4 bases, and 2 bases stayed unmatched. This CDR3 has 13 amino acids. From germline, CDR1 is SGHNT and CDR2 YYREEE (reference sequence). Documented treatment: 15 Gy SBRT to primary tumor, nephrectomy 4 weeks later. Produced via immunoSEQ multiplex PCR; TCRdb's table is partial and in-frame only. This sample yields approximately 20,000 clones, of which around 63% are seen a single time; approximately 12% belongs to the top ten. This chain links TRBV5-4 with TRBJ2-5; 7 bases fit TRBD2. Sequencing used tumor tissue, obtained from a patient whose treatment included radiotherapy and nephrectomy. This TCR came from a woman between 70 and 85 years old with renal cell carcinoma. This chain's CDR3 is CASSFGLGETQYF. DNA of the CDR3: TGTGCCAGCAGCTTTGGACTAGGAGAGACCCAGTACTTC.